A selection of T cell receptor beta chains follows, all from one sample in a study of blood T cells in healthy people across ages. TCRdb reprocessed the 5' RACE reads via MiXCR and lists one record per CDR3 protein. The repertoire holds approximately 810,000 distinct CDR3 sequences, with under 35% as singletons. What was sequenced was blood. These receptors were obtained from a woman of 80 years or more in good health. Each CDR3 is given with its conserved first and last residue. Each record gives: J gene, V gene, D gene, clone size, CDR3 protein, CDR3 DNA. The D gene is left open where the match is weak. Clone size is stated in some rows and not others, as once, few, many or a class when expanded.

TRBJ2-4	TRBV6-2/TRBV6-3	NA	many	CASSYSGQDLNIQYF	TGTGCCAGCAGTTACTCGGGGCAGGACCTAAACATTCAGTACTTC
TRBJ2-3	TRBV9	NA	many	CASSVRDTPSTDTQYF	TGTGCCAGCAGCGTAAGGGACACCCCGAGCACAGATACGCAGTATTTT
TRBJ2-5	TRBV24-1	NA	few	CATSVSTDSQETQYF	TGTGCCACCAGTGTTTCAACCGACAGCCAAGAGACCCAGTACTTC
TRBJ1-2	TRBV7-2	NA	many	CASSGRRGTNYGYTF	TGTGCCAGCAGCGGCAGGAGGGGGACTAACTATGGCTACACCTTC
TRBJ2-7	TRBV27	TRBD1	NA	CASIHDRGTGGHEQYF	TGTGCCAGCATCCACGACCGTGGGACAGGGGGTCACGAGCAGTACTTC
TRBJ1-3	TRBV20-1	TRBD1	NA	CSAPATGRGPSVSGNTIYF	TGCAGTGCACCTGCGACAGGGAGAGGCCCATCAGTCTCTGGAAACACCATATATTTT
TRBJ2-3	TRBV5-1	TRBD1	NA	CASSLGGATGGITDTQYF	TGCGCCAGCAGCTTGGGAGGGGCGACAGGGGGCATCACAGATACGCAGTATTTT
TRBJ1-5	TRBV6-2/TRBV6-3	NA	many	CASSYNSGPRRPQHF	TGTGCCAGCAGTTACAACTCCGGGCCCCGGAGGCCCCAGCATTTT
TRBJ1-6	TRBV27	TRBD1	few	CASSLNYRGGNSPLHF	TGTGCCAGCAGTTTAAACTACAGGGGTGGCAATTCACCCCTCCACTTT
TRBJ1-2	TRBV6-1	NA	NA	CASSEEGSNNYGYTF	TGTGCCAGCAGTGAAGAGGGCAGTAATAACTATGGCTACACCTTC
TRBJ1-5	TRBV12-3/TRBV12-4	NA	NA	CASSFLGSGQPQHF	TGTGCCAGCAGTTTTCTGGGTTCGGGGCAGCCCCAGCATTTT
TRBJ1-2	TRBV7-2	TRBD1	many	CASSRTTGGDSLGYTF	TGTGCCAGCAGTCGCACGACAGGGGGCGACTCGTTAGGCTACACCTTC
TRBJ1-5	TRBV6-2/TRBV6-3	TRBD1	many	CASSYPGTGANQPQHF	TGTGCCAGCAGTTACCCCGGGACAGGGGCCAATCAGCCCCAGCATTTT
TRBJ2-5	TRBV20-1	NA	many	CSARPHLWEPETQYF	TGCAGTGCTAGACCCCACCTCTGGGAGCCAGAGACCCAGTACTTC
TRBJ2-5	TRBV9	TRBD1	NA	CASSVGVSGTALQETQYF	TGTGCCAGCAGCGTAGGTGTATCGGGGACAGCCCTTCAAGAGACCCAGTACTTC
TRBJ1-5	TRBV21-1	NA	many	CASSKGWPPYSNQPQHF	TGTGCCAGCAGCAAAGGGTGGCCACCTTATAGCAATCAGCCCCAGCATTTT
TRBJ1-1	TRBV6-2/TRBV6-3	NA	NA	CASSYRSGAGRLNTEAFF	TGTGCCAGCAGTTACCGTTCCGGAGCAGGACGATTGAACACTGAAGCTTTCTTT
TRBJ1-4	TRBV5-1	NA	NA	CASSLEIRGKEKLFF	TGCGCCAGCAGCTTGGAGATCAGGGGTAAAGAAAAACTGTTTTTT
TRBJ2-7	TRBV28	NA	once	CASSLLSPSRGAHEQYF	TGTGCCAGCAGTTTATTATCCCCCAGCCGGGGCGCGCACGAGCAGTACTTC
TRBJ1-2	TRBV20-1	NA	NA	CSARDPERSYGYTF	TGCAGTGCTAGAGATCCTGAGCGGAGCTATGGCTACACCTTC
TRBJ2-2	TRBV18	NA	NA	CASSPPLRGTGELFF	TGTGCCAGCTCACCACCTCTCCGCGGCACCGGGGAGCTGTTTTTT
TRBJ1-6	TRBV5-1	TRBD1	many	CASSLPGQGNSPLHF	TGCGCCAGCAGCTTACCGGGACAGGGGAATTCACCCCTCCACTTT
TRBJ2-1	TRBV7-2	NA	many	CASRRLVSTYNEQFF	TGTGCCAGCAGACGTTTGGTGTCAACCTACAATGAGCAGTTCTTC
TRBJ2-1	TRBV4-3	NA	NA	CASSQGSNNEQFF	TGCGCCAGCAGCCAAGGGAGTAATAATGAGCAGTTCTTC
TRBJ1-2	TRBV20-1	NA	many	CSAHLTGAYGYTF	TGCAGTGCCCACCTGACAGGAGCCTATGGCTACACCTTC
TRBJ2-1	TRBV6-2/TRBV6-3	NA	many	CASSYSTPAYNEQFF	TGTGCCAGCAGTTACTCCACGCCAGCCTACAATGAGCAGTTCTTC
TRBJ1-1	TRBV27	TRBD1	NA	CASRFRGVGTEAFF	TGTGCCAGCAGGTTCAGGGGGGTGGGGACTGAAGCTTTCTTT
TRBJ1-1	TRBV18	NA	NA	CASSPSQVLGDTEAFF	TGTGCCAGCTCACCGTCGCAGGTCCTAGGGGACACTGAAGCTTTCTTT
TRBJ1-2	TRBV7-9	TRBD1	NA	CASSLGQGADYGYTF	TGTGCCAGCAGCTTGGGACAGGGGGCGGACTATGGCTACACCTTC
TRBJ1-2	TRBV15	NA	many	CATSREYSVQNYGYTF	TGTGCCACCAGCAGAGAGTATTCGGTACAGAACTATGGCTACACCTTC